The 19 T cell receptor beta chains reported below all come from one sample, sequenced in a study of blood T cell repertoires in COVID-19. Profiled with immunoSEQ multiplex PCR; TCRdb holds only in-frame clones, not every one. Of over 120,000 clones detected, about four fifths appear once; the ten largest clones hold over 9%. Sequenced sample: PBMCs or T cells enriched from blood (not recorded which). The receptors here all came from a man between 50 and 59 years old who had recovered from COVID-19.

The chain recombines TRBV5-6 with TRBJ2-3, with D possibly matching TRBD1 (6 bases). The CDR3 is 15 residues long. V lost 4 bases and J 0 bases, leaving 12 bases between the germline ends. Looked up from germline, CDR1 is SGHDT and CDR2 is YYEEEE. CDR3 residues: CASSLQGPSTDTQYF. The CDR3 nucleotides are TGTGCCAGCAGCCTACAGGGTCCTAGCACAGATACGCAGTATTTT. The full variable domain, completed using reference TRBV5-6 and TRBJ2-3, is DAGVTQSPTHLIKTRGQQVTLRCSPKSGHDTVSWYQQALGQGPQFIFQYYEEEERQRGNFPDRFSGHQFPNYSSELNVNALLLGDSALYLCASSLQGPSTDTQYFGPGTRLTVL.

V gene TRBV4-3 combines with J gene TRBJ1-3; 7 bases align to TRBD1. Germline V gives CDR1 LGHNA, CDR2 YSLEER. V shed 4 bases and J 0 bases; nucleotides not matched to a gene: 6. The CDR3 runs 16 residues. This CDR3 reads CASSPESGGSGNTIYF. CDR3 nucleotide sequence: TGCGCCAGCAGCCCGGAATCAGGGGGCTCTGGAAACACCATATATTTT.

This sequence joins TRBV7-8 and TRBJ2-6, with unresolved D. Trimming shortened V by 3 bases and J by 1 base, and 7 bases separated the two germline ends. This CDR3 comprises 15 residues. Per the germline V gene, CDR1 is SGHVS and CDR2 is FQNEAQ. CDR3 sequence (DNA): TGTGCCAGCAGCTTTTATACATCTGGGGCCAACGTCCTGACTTTC. Translated: CASSFYTSGANVLTF.

The rearrangement joins TRBV19 to TRBJ2-5; TRBD1 aligns across 8 bases. After removal of 7 bases from V and 4 bases from J, the junction contained 11 bases not matched to a gene. The CDR3 length is 15 residues. CDR1 and CDR2 (germline): LNHDA, SQIVND (reference sequence). The CDR3 sequence: CASTYTGGGLETQYF. The DNA for the CDR3 is TGTGCCAGTACCTACACAGGGGGAGGTTTAGAGACCCAGTACTTC.

Details on this clone: This CDR3 is also generated by other DNA sequences in the sample. The chain employs TRBV28 and TRBJ2-5, with TRBD2 identical over 8 bases. This CDR3 has 15 residues. CDR1 and CDR2 from the germline V gene are MDHEN and SYDVKM. With V trimmed by 5 bases and J by 1 base, 6 bases remained unmatched. CDR3 amino acids: CASSLSGGPQETQYF. CDR3 nucleotides: TGTGCCAGCAGTCTCAGCGGGGGTCCCCAAGAGACCCAGTACTTC. Full variable domain (remainder filled in from reference TRBV28 and TRBJ2-5): DVKVTQSSRYLVKRTGEKVFLECVQDMDHENMFWYRQDPGLGLRLIYFSYDVKMKEKGDIPEGYSVSREKKERFSLILESASTNQTSMYLCASSLSGGPQETQYFGPGTRLLVL.

The V call is TRBV27, the J call TRBJ2-7, with 11 bases that match TRBD1. V lost 4 bases and J lost 2; bases outside the gene matches: 4. Germline CDR1 is MNHEY and CDR2 is SMNVEV (reference sequence). The CDR3 sequence is 15 residues long. The CDR3 region is CASSYKGQGAYEQYF. Here the CDR3 DNA reads TGTGCCAGCAGTTACAAGGGACAGGGGGCCTACGAGCAGTACTTC.

The chain joins TRBV7-8 to TRBJ1-1; D is perhaps TRBD1 (6 bases). The length of the CDR3 is 14 residues. With 0 bases removed from V and 5 bases from J, the gap between germline ends came to 10 bases. Per germline, CDR1 SGHVS and CDR2 FQNEAQ. The CDR3 DNA sequence: TGTGCCAGCAGCTTAGCCCAGGGGTGGACTGAAGCTTTCTTT. Protein sequence: CASSLAQGWTEAFF.

J is TRBJ1-4 and V is TRBV11-2; TRBD1 agrees at 9 bases. V trimming: 1 base; J trimming: 5 bases; junction bases outside the gene matches: 2. This CDR3 spans 15 amino acids. CDR1 and CDR2 (germline): SGHAT, FQNNGV. Here the CDR3 reads CASSLGDRENEKLFF. As DNA, the CDR3 is TGTGCCAGCAGCTTAGGGGACAGGGAGAATGAAAAACTGTTTTTT.

This clone was counted many times. The chain has TRBV6-4 and TRBJ2-1, with 8 bases matching TRBD2. Unmatched junction bases numbered 5, after V lost 5 bases and J lost 5 bases. Germline CDR1 is MRHNA and CDR2 is SNTAGT. The CDR3 spans 14 residues. The CDR3 sequence is CASSPGGDHNEQFF. CDR3 DNA: TGTGCCAGCAGTCCCGGGGGGGATCACAATGAGCAGTTCTTC.

The chain carries TRBV7-2 and TRBJ1-1; tentatively, D is TRBD1 (5 bases). Germline CDR1 SGHTA, CDR2 FQGNSA. The CDR3 has 15 residues. The ends were cut back, 5 bases at V and 4 bases at J, with 17 bases in the middle. In DNA form, the CDR3 reads TGTGCCAGCAGCCCACGGACATGGGATGGCACTGAAGCTTTCTTT. It yields the protein CASSPRTWDGTEAFF.

The chain joins TRBV5-6 to TRBJ1-6; 8 bases are shared with TRBD1. Germline-derived CDR1 and CDR2 are SGHDT and YYEEEE. V shed 5 bases and J 8 bases; nucleotides not matched to a gene: 0. CDR3 length equals 12 residues. The CDR3 sequence is CASRTGDSPLHF. As DNA, the CDR3 is TGTGCCAGCAGGACAGGGGATTCACCCCTCCACTTT.

The chain links TRBV29-1 to TRBJ2-3, with D possibly matching TRBD1 (5 bases). V was cut by 3 bases and J by 6 bases, with 16 bases left in between. The CDR3 runs 14 residues. Germline CDR1 SQVTM, CDR2 ANQGSEA. CDR3 coding DNA: TGCAGCGTTGATCACCCGGGCGCAGGGGATACGCAGTATTTT. Translated, it gives CSVDHPGAGDTQYF.

The CDR3 DNA is TGTGCCAGCAGCCAAGGTCTGTACACTGAAGCTTTCTTT. Protein: CASSQGLYTEAFF. The rearrangement joins TRBV3-1 (or the pseudogene TRBV3-2) to TRBJ1-1, with D unresolved. Germline V gene sequence: CDR1 LGHDT, CDR2 YNNKEL (reference sequence). This CDR3 is 13 amino acids long. V was cut by 1 base and J by 3 bases, with 6 bases left in between.

The rearrangement joins TRBV6-4 to TRBJ1-6, with D perhaps matching TRBD1 (5 bases). The CDR3 consists of 16 residues. Germline V gene data show CDR1 as MRHNA and CDR2 as SNTAGT. V lost 6 bases and J lost 7, with 19 bases in between. CDR3 DNA: TGTGCCAGCAGGAGCGTCGGGCAGGGTGGCAATTCACCCCTCCACTTT. Protein sequence: CASRSVGQGGNSPLHF.

For the CDR3, the DNA is TGTGCCAGTCAGGGTTCCCTCCTCTACGAGCAGTACTTC. It is translated as CASQGSLLYEQYF. J is TRBJ2-7 and V is TRBV28; a possible D gene is TRBD1 (5 bases). Trimming cost V 9 bases and J 3 bases, with 15 bases left between them. The CDR3 covers 13 residues. Per the germline V gene, CDR1 is MDHEN and CDR2 is SYDVKM.

The chain combines TRBV24-1 with TRBJ2-3, with D possibly matching TRBD2 (5 bases). Between the trimmed V and J ends, which lost 2 bases and 4 bases, there was a span of 9 bases. The germline gives CDR1 KGHDR, CDR2 SFDVKD. The CDR3 covers 14 residues. CDR3 sequence reads: CATSDWSGPDTQYF. CDR3 in DNA: TGTGCCACCAGTGATTGGAGCGGACCAGATACGCAGTATTTT.

The rearrangement uses TRBV12-2 and TRBJ1-1; TRBD1 is the table's D call, not checked against the DNA. TRBV12-2 is an annotated pseudogene. CDR3 size: 16 residues. CDR3 protein: CASRLEEGALNTEAFF. In DNA form, the CDR3 reads TGTGCAAGTCGCTTAGAAGAGGGGGCCTTGAACACTGAAGCTTTCTTT.

The chain joins TRBV7-2 to TRBJ1-2, with no clear D. The CDR3 runs to 12 residues. Trimming removed 0 bases from V and 13 bases from J, with 12 bases in between. Germline V gene sequence: CDR1 SGHTA, CDR2 FQGNSA. Written as DNA, the CDR3 is TGTGCCAGCAGCTTAGCGGGCCCCGCTCTCACCTTC. Amino acid sequence: CASSLAGPALTF.

The genes are TRBV7-2 and TRBJ1-2; the match to TRBD1 covers 8 bases. The germline V gene has CDR1 SGHTA and CDR2 FQGNSA. Trimming took 2 bases from V and 1 from J; bases not matched to a gene: 3. The CDR3 is 15 residues long. The CDR3 reads CASSLQGALNYGYTF. Written as DNA, the CDR3 is TGTGCCAGCAGCTTACAGGGGGCCCTTAACTATGGCTACACCTTC.